These 14 T cell receptor beta chains originate from one sample sequenced in a study of shared clonotypes between healthy human individuals (TCRdb year 2020). Receptors were amplified or captured by the immunoSEQ multiplex PCR assay. TCRdb carries this immuneACCESS record with in-frame sequences only. Its versions omit some clonotypes, under half of them owing to an unresolved V gene in the studies checked, with the rest unexplained. This sample is represented by about 330,000 clones; around 67% of them were singletons. The ten largest clones take up 10% to 13% of the sample. The specimen sequenced was memory CD4+ T cells sorted from blood. The sample's cell subset or site label is to be understood as: CD45RA-negative fraction. The receptor set was obtained from a man under 40 in good health.

The V gene is TRBV5-1, the J gene TRBJ2-5; D may be TRBD2 (5 bases). CDR3 length: 15 amino acids. Trimming left V 0 bases short and J 3 bases short, with 12 bases between. The germline gives CDR1 SGHRS, CDR2 YFSETQ. CDR3 loop: CASSLGEREKETQYF. In DNA, the CDR3 is TGCGCCAGCAGCTTGGGAGAGAGGGAAAAAGAGACCCAGTACTTC.

The rearrangement uses TRBV6-1 and TRBJ2-7, with TRBD2 matching 7 bases. V was pared by 2 bases and J by 6 bases, with 10 bases of the junction left unmatched. This CDR3 is built from 15 residues. Per germline, CDR1 MNHNS and CDR2 SASEGT. CDR3 in amino acids: CASSEKGPPGGEQYF. As DNA, the CDR3 is TGTGCCAGCAGTGAAAAAGGACCCCCGGGGGGCGAGCAGTACTTC.

The chain carries TRBV5-1 and TRBJ2-5, with D possibly being TRBD2 (5 bases). The germline V gene has CDR1 SGHRS and CDR2 YFSETQ. V was cut by 4 bases and J by 4 bases, with 23 bases left in between. This CDR3 is 17 amino acids long. Here the CDR3 reads CASSPNPSGGVLETQYF. Here the CDR3 DNA reads TGCGCCAGCAGCCCCAACCCGAGCGGCGGAGTCCTAGAGACCCAGTACTTC.

This clone was seen once. The chain combines TRBV11-2 with TRBJ2-3; D call uncertain. CDR1 is SGHAT and CDR2 is FQNNGV in the germline V gene. This CDR3 comprises 13 residues. Trimming took 3 bases from V and 4 from J, leaving 8 bases between them. The CDR3 protein is CASSFHKADTQYF. CDR3 nucleotide sequence: TGTGCCAGCAGCTTTCATAAGGCAGATACGCAGTATTTT.

This sequence joins TRBV19 and TRBJ2-7, with D tentatively TRBD1 or TRBD2 (5 bases each). V was pared by 6 bases and J by 3 bases, with 15 bases between. Germline loops: CDR1 LNHDA, CDR2 SQIVND (reference sequence). This CDR3 is 14 amino acids long. The CDR3 region has the DNA TGTGCCAGTAGACCCGGGGCGGCGGGCTACGAGCAGTACTTC. It yields the protein CASRPGAAGYEQYF.

The chain couples TRBV19 to TRBJ2-1; 16 bases align to TRBD2. Germline lookup yields CDR1 LNHDA and CDR2 SQIVND (reference sequence). CDR3 length: 21 residues. Trimming removed 2 bases from V and 6 bases from J; junction bases left unmatched: 16. The CDR3 nucleotides read TGTGCCAGTAGTATAACTACCGGGACTAGCGGGAGGGCCCTCAGGGCCAATGAGCAGTTCTTC. Protein sequence: CASSITTGTSGRALRANEQFF.

The CDR3: CASSLFPGNEQYF. CDR3 nucleotides: TGCGCCAGCAGCTTGTTCCCAGGTAACGAGCAGTACTTC. The gene calls are TRBV5-1 and TRBJ2-7; no definite D call. The CDR3 is 13 residues long. V shed 1 base and J shed 5 bases, with 10 bases lying between them. Germline CDR1 and CDR2: SGHRS and YFSETQ.

The chain carries TRBV19 and TRBJ2-4, with a possible D match to TRBD2 (5 bases). The germline V gene encodes CDR1 LNHDA and CDR2 SQIVND (reference sequence). This CDR3 contains 17 residues. V was cut by 3 bases and J by 3 bases, with 18 bases left in between. The CDR3: CASSMGSVALGKNIQYF. The CDR3 DNA follows: TGTGCCAGTAGTATGGGGAGTGTAGCGCTAGGCAAAAACATTCAGTACTTC.

The V call is TRBV5-1, the J call TRBJ2-7, with TRBD2 identical over 7 bases. The ends lost 2 bases at V and 4 bases at J; junction bases unmatched: 6. The CDR3 is 14 amino acids. The germline V gene has CDR1 SGHRS and CDR2 YFSETQ. CDR3 DNA: TGCGCCAGCAGCTTATCTCGCGGGAGATACGAGCAGTACTTC. Protein product: CASSLSRGRYEQYF.

The gene calls are TRBV27 and TRBJ1-1; D is possibly TRBD1 (5 bases). V was shortened by 2 bases and J by 4 bases, with 11 bases between the two germline ends. This CDR3 comprises 14 residues. Germline values: CDR1 MNHEY, CDR2 SMNVEV (reference sequence). Here the CDR3 DNA reads TGTGCCAGCAGTTTACAGGGTTTAATCACTGAAGCTTTCTTT. Its translation is CASSLQGLITEAFF.

The chain carries TRBV2 and TRBJ2-1, with D possibly TRBD2 on 5 matching bases. Trimming took 6 bases from V and 6 from J, leaving 12 bases between them. CDR1 SNHLY and CDR2 FYNNEI come from the germline V gene. The CDR3 has 13 residues. CDR3 sequence reads: CASSPDLVNEQFF. The CDR3 DNA is TGTGCCAGCAGCCCGGACTTAGTCAATGAGCAGTTCTTC. Combining the CDR3 with reference TRBV2 and TRBJ2-1 gives the whole variable domain EPEVTQTPSHQVTQMGQEVILRCVPISNHLYFYWYRQILGQKVEFLVSFYNNEISEKSEIFDDQFSVERPDGSNFTLKIRSTKLEDSAMYFCASSPDLVNEQFFGPGTRLTVL.

This clone occurred once. This chain joins TRBV2 and TRBJ2-3, with D perhaps TRBD1 (5 bases). The germline V gene has CDR1 SNHLY and CDR2 FYNNEI. The CDR3 consists of 12 residues. Deletions cut 6 bases from V and 4 bases from J, with 8 bases between. For the CDR3, the DNA is TGTGCCAGCAGACAGGTTTCAGATACGCAGTATTTT. Amino acid sequence: CASRQVSDTQYF.

The V gene is TRBV30, the J gene TRBJ2-7; a weak D match, TRBD1 (6 bases). Trimming removed 8 bases at V and 3 bases at J, with 11 bases between. CDR3 length: 11 residues. The V gene's germline CDR1 is GTSNPN and CDR2 SVGIG (reference sequence). CDR3 nucleotide sequence: TGTGCCGGGACAAGCCTCTACGAGCAGTACTTC. It codes for CAGTSLYEQYF. Variable domain in full (rest from reference TRBV30 and TRBJ2-7): SQTIHQWPATLVQPVGSPLSLECTVEGTSNPNLYWYRQAAGRGLQLLFYSVGIGQISSEVPQNLSASRPQDRQFILSSKKLLLSDSGFYLCAGTSLYEQYFGPGTRLTVT.

The V call is TRBV11-2, the J call TRBJ2-7, with a tentative D call TRBD2 (5 bases). Germline V gives CDR1 SGHAT, CDR2 FQNNGV. Trimming pared 2 bases from V and 2 bases from J, leaving 10 bases between. The CDR3 consists of 14 residues. The CDR3 loop is CASSLSAGTYEQYF. In DNA, the CDR3 is TGTGCCAGCAGCTTATCAGCCGGGACCTACGAGCAGTACTTC.